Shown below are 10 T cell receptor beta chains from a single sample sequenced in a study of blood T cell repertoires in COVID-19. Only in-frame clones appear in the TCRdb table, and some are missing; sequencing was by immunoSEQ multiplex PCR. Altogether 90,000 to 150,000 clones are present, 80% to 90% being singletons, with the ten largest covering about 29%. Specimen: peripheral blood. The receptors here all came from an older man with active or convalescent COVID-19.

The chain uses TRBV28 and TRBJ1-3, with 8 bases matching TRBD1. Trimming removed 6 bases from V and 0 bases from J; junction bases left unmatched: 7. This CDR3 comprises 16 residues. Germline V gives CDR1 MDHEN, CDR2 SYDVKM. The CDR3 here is CASSTTGVISGNTIYF. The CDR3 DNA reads TGTGCCAGCAGCACGACAGGGGTTATCTCTGGAAACACCATATATTTT. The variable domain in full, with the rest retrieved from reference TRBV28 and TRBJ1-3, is DVKVTQSSRYLVKRTGEKVFLECVQDMDHENMFWYRQDPGLGLRLIYFSYDVKMKEKGDIPEGYSVSREKKERFSLILESASTNQTSMYLCASSTTGVISGNTIYFGEGSWLTVV.

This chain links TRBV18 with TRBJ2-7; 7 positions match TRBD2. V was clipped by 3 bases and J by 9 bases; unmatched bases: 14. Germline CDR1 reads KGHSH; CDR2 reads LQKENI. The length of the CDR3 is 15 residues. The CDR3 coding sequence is TGTGCCAGCTCACCTTCACAAACTAGCGCGAGAGGGCAGTACTTC. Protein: CASSPSQTSARGQYF. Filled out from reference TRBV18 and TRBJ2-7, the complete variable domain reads NAGVMQNPRHLVRRRGQEARLRCSPMKGHSHVYWYRQLPEEGLKFMVYLQKENIIDESGMPKERFSAEFPKEGPSILRIQQVVRGDSAAYFCASSPSQTSARGQYFGPGTRLTVT.

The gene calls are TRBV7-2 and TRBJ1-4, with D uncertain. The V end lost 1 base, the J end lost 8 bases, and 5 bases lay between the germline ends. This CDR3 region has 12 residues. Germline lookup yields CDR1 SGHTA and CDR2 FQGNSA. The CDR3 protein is CASSLEREKLFF. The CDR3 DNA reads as TGTGCCAGCAGCTTAGAACGGGAAAAACTGTTTTTT.

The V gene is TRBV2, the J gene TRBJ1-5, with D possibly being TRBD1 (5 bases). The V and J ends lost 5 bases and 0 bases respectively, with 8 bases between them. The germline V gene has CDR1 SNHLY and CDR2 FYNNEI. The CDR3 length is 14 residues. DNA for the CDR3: TGTGCCAGCAGTATCGACAGTAGCAATCAGCCCCAGCATTTT. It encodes CASSIDSSNQPQHF.

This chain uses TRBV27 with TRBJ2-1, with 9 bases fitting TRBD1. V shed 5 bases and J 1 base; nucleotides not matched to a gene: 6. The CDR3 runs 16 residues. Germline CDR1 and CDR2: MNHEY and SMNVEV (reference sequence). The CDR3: CASSTQGAKSYNEQFF. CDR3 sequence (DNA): TGTGCCAGCAGTACACAGGGGGCAAAGTCCTACAATGAGCAGTTCTTC.

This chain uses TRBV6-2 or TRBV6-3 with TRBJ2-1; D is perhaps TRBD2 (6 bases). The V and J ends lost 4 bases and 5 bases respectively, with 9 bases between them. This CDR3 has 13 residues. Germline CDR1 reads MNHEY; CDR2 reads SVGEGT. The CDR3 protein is CASSSSSDNEQFF. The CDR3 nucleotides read TGTGCCAGCAGTTCGTCTAGCGACAATGAGCAGTTCTTC.

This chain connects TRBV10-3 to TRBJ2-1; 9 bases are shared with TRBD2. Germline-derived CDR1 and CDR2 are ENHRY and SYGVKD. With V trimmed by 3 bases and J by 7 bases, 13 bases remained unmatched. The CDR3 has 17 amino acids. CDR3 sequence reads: CAISDRSGTSIGNEQFF. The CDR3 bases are TGTGCCATCAGTGATCGCTCCGGGACTAGCATTGGGAATGAGCAGTTCTTC.

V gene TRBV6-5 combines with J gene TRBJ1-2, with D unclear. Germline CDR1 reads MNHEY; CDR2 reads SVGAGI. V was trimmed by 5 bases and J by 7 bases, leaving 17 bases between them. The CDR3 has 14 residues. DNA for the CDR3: TGTGCCAGCAGTACCGGGGTTCTTTTGGGTGGCTACACCTTC. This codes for CASSTGVLLGGYTF.

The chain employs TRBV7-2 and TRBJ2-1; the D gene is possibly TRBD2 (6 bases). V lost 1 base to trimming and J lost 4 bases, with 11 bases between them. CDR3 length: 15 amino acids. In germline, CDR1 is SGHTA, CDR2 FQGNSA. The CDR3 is CASSLVPSVYNEQFF. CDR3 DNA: TGTGCCAGCAGCTTAGTGCCTAGCGTTTACAATGAGCAGTTCTTC.

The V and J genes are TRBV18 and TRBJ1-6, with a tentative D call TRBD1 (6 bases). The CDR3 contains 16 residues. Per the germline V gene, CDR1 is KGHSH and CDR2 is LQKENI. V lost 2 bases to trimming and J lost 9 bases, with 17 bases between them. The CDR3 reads CASSPFLPGETSPLHF. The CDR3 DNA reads TGTGCCAGCTCACCATTCCTCCCAGGGGAGACTTCACCCCTCCACTTT.